Sequencing of this TCR beta chain was carried out in a study of cytomegalovirus exposure and HLA in healthy donors. Study-level points and caveats: Immune exposure data for these donors was limited to CMV serostatus.

As to this clone: What it recognizes is unknown.

V was pared by 6 bases and J by 5 bases, with 10 bases between. CDR1 MNHEY and CDR2 SVGAGI come from the germline V gene. This CDR3 has 13 residues. Use of 60 Vbeta and 13 Jbeta primers characterized the PCR. Here immunoSEQ multiplex PCR was the method, and the copy in TCRdb shows in-frame clones only, minus some. The repertoire holds around 130,000 clones, with around 69% as singletons. What was sequenced was PBMCs. The V and J genes are TRBV6-5 and TRBJ1-4; D is uncertain. The TCR was taken from a woman aged 35 to 49 in good health and CMV-seropositive. The CDR3 here is CASRKSPNEKLFF. Written as DNA, the CDR3 is TGTGCCAGCAGGAAGAGTCCAAATGAAAAACTGTTTTTT.